A single sample is the source of the 11 T cell receptor beta chains below, sequenced in a study of shared clonotypes between healthy human individuals. Profiled with immunoSEQ multiplex PCR; TCRdb holds only in-frame clones, not every one. The table shows over a million clones, with 70% to 80% occurring only once. The sample comprised memory CD4+ T cells from PBMCs. The subset was: CD45RA-negative fraction. These TCRs come from a young man in good health. Some clones in this sample may be carry-over from other donors' samples.

The J gene is TRBJ2-4, the V gene TRBV2; 8 positions match TRBD2. The V and J ends lost 5 bases and 0 bases, in that order; junction bases with no gene match: 9. The CDR3 consists of 17 residues. From germline, CDR1 is SNHLY and CDR2 FYNNEI. CDR3 DNA sequence: TGTGCCAGCAGTCTAACTAGCGGAATACTAGCCAAAAACATTCAGTACTTC. Its protein product is CASSLTSGILAKNIQYF.

The chain is built from TRBV29-1 and TRBJ2-1, with 7 positions matching TRBD2. The CDR3 loop spans 13 amino acids. V shed 2 bases and J 7 bases; nucleotides not matched to a gene: 5. Germline CDR1 is SQVTM and CDR2 is ANQGSEA. The chain's CDR3 is CSVESGGRNEQFF. The CDR3 bases are TGCAGCGTTGAATCCGGGGGGAGGAATGAGCAGTTCTTC.

This rearrangement joins TRBV6-1 to TRBJ2-2; 10 bases match TRBD2. Looked up from germline, CDR1 is MNHNS and CDR2 is SASEGT. The junction had 9 bases not matched to a gene; V was cut back by 2 bases and J by 3 bases. The CDR3 has 18 residues. CDR3 in DNA: TGTGCCAGCAGTGAAACCCCCCGGACTAGCGGTTACACCGGGGAGCTGTTTTTT. Its translation is CASSETPRTSGYTGELFF.

The chain has TRBV28 and TRBJ2-5, with D perhaps assigned TRBD1 or TRBD2 (6 bases each). The CDR3 is made up of 14 amino acids. Germline CDR1 MDHEN, CDR2 SYDVKM. The V gene lost 6 bases and the J gene lost 4 bases, with 15 bases spanning the gap. CDR3 in amino acids: CASRTSGGAETQYF. DNA of the CDR3: TGTGCCAGCAGAACCTCCGGGGGCGCAGAGACCCAGTACTTC.

This chain joins TRBV4-3 and TRBJ1-4; D remains ambiguous. Trimming pared 1 base from V and 12 bases from J, leaving 15 bases between. There are 14 residues in the CDR3. From germline, CDR1 is LGHNA and CDR2 YSLEER. The CDR3 sequence: CASSQVGPNGELFF. CDR3 nucleotide sequence: TGCGCCAGCAGCCAAGTTGGACCGAACGGAGAACTGTTTTTT.

In its sample, this clone was seen a few times. V gene TRBV5-8 combines with J gene TRBJ1-4; D is ambiguous. V was pared by 5 bases and J by 0 bases, with 8 bases between. This CDR3 has 14 amino acids. Germline V CDR1 and CDR2: SGHTS, YDEGEE. Here the CDR3 reads CASRADATNEKLFF. CDR3 DNA: TGTGCCAGCAGGGCGGATGCAACTAATGAAAAACTGTTTTTT.

The chain carries TRBV15 and TRBJ2-2; D perhaps matches TRBD2 (5 bases). The CDR3 totals 14 residues. V lost 8 bases and J 0 bases, leaving 10 bases between the germline ends. Germline CDR1 and CDR2: LNHNV and YYDKDF (reference sequence). CDR3 amino acids: CATEEAANTGELFF. The CDR3 region has the DNA TGTGCCACCGAGGAGGCAGCGAACACCGGGGAGCTGTTTTTT.

This chain joins TRBV27 and TRBJ1-2; 8 bases line up with TRBD1. The CDR3 spans 14 residues. Germline-derived CDR1 and CDR2 are MNHEY and SMNVEV (reference sequence). The J segment lost 5 bases and the V segment lost 7 bases, leaving 9 bases of the junction unmatched. Here the CDR3 reads CASKRPGTGYGYTF. DNA for the CDR3: TGTGCCAGCAAAAGACCGGGGACAGGATATGGCTACACCTTC.

V usage is TRBV14 and J usage is TRBJ2-1; tentatively, D is TRBD1 (5 bases). Trimming cost V 4 bases and J 4 bases, with 5 bases left between them. Germline V CDR1 and CDR2: SGHDN, FVKESK. The length of the CDR3 is 12 residues. CDR3 coding DNA: TGTGCCAGCAGCCGACAGTACAATGAGCAGTTCTTC. Protein sequence: CASSRQYNEQFF.

This chain joins TRBV14 and TRBJ2-1, with D possibly matching TRBD2 (5 bases). The V end lost 0 bases, the J end lost 9 bases, and 6 bases lay between the germline ends. This CDR3 is built from 12 residues. From germline, CDR1 is SGHDN and CDR2 FVKESK. The CDR3 spells CASSQELAEQFF. DNA for the CDR3: TGTGCCAGCAGCCAAGAGCTAGCTGAGCAGTTCTTC.

This clone occurred once. This sequence joins TRBV28 and TRBJ1-2, with TRBD1 matching 8 bases. V was clipped by 8 bases and J by 8 bases; unmatched bases: 4. CDR1 MDHEN and CDR2 SYDVKM come from the germline V gene. This CDR3 has 11 amino acids. CDR3 nucleotide sequence: TGTGCCAGCGCTGGGACAGGCGGCTACACCTTC. This gives the protein CASAGTGGYTF.